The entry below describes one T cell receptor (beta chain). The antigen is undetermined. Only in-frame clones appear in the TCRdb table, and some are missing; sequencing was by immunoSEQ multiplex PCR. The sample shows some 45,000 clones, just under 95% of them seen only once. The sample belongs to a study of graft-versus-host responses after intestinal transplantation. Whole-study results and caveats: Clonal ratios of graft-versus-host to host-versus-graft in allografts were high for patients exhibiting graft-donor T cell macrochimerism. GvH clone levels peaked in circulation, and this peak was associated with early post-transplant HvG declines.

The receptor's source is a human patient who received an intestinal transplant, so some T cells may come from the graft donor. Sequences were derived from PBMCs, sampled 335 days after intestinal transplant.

This CDR3 reads CASSLDRRAQPQHF. DNA of the CDR3: TGTGCCAGCAGCTTAGACCGACGGGCGCAGCCCCAGCATTTT. This sequence joins TRBV11-1 and TRBJ1-5; D call uncertain. Per the germline V gene, CDR1 is SGHAT and CDR2 is FQDESV (reference sequence). V lost 1 base and J lost 7, with 11 bases in between. The CDR3 spans 14 residues.